The 11 T cell receptor beta chains below were found in one sample sequenced in a study of T-cell memory formation after mild COVID-19. TCRdb re-called the 5' RACE reads through MiXCR, storing one row per CDR3 protein. The sample has approximately 390,000 distinct CDR3 sequences; about a sixth are singletons. The sequenced material came from PBMCs or a T cell subset sorted from them (not recorded which). These receptors were obtained from a man aged 18 to 30 who had mild COVID-19 (a few samples of this study predate the infection). Cell type and time point are not known.

CDR3 in DNA: TGCAGTGCTAGAGATCTCGGAGTGAACACTGAAGCTTTCTTT. Encoded protein: CSARDLGVNTEAFF. The chain couples TRBV20-1 to TRBJ1-1; D gene unclear. Trimming took off 0 bases at V and 0 bases at J, with 8 bases between the two ends. Germline V gene data show CDR1 as DFQATT and CDR2 as SNEGSKA (reference sequence). This CDR3 contains 14 residues.

V and J are TRBV4-3 and TRBJ1-4; D unclear. The CDR3 is 15 residues long. The V end was cut by 3 bases, the J end by 4 bases, with 12 bases between. Germline CDR1 LGHNA, CDR2 YSLEER. CDR3 in amino acids: CASSHAQNSNEKLFF. In DNA, the CDR3 is TGCGCCAGCAGCCACGCACAGAACAGTAATGAAAAACTGTTTTTT.

V is TRBV25-1 and J is TRBJ1-6; D gene ambiguous. CDR1 is MGHDK, CDR2 SYGVNS, per germline. There are 14 residues in the CDR3. V was cut by 4 bases and J by 8 bases, with 12 bases left in between. Here the CDR3 reads CASSGTNLYSPLHF. The DNA of the CDR3 is TGTGCCAGCAGTGGGACGAACCTTTATTCACCCCTCCACTTT.

The V call is TRBV5-6, the J call TRBJ2-1; TRBD2 is a possible D gene (6 bases). The germline V and J ends were trimmed by 1 base and 15 bases, with 14 bases remaining between them. The germline V gene encodes CDR1 SGHDT and CDR2 YYEEEE. CDR3 length: 12 residues. The CDR3 is CASSLRRGVLFF. The CDR3 DNA reads TGTGCCAGCAGCTTGAGGCGGGGAGTGCTGTTCTTC. Drawing the rest from reference TRBV5-6 and TRBJ2-1, the complete variable domain is DAGVTQSPTHLIKTRGQQVTLRCSPKSGHDTVSWYQQALGQGPQFIFQYYEEEERQRGNFPDRFSGHQFPNYSSELNVNALLLGDSALYLCASSLRRGVLFFGPGTRLTVL.

V and J are TRBV6-5 and TRBJ2-3; 9 bases map to TRBD1. This CDR3 spans 17 amino acids. Germline loops: CDR1 MNHEY, CDR2 SVGAGI. The V and J ends lost 0 bases and 3 bases, in that order; junction bases with no gene match: 7. CDR3 residues: CASSYSNTGGVTDTQYF. CDR3 DNA: TGTGCCAGCAGTTACTCTAATACAGGGGGCGTGACAGATACGCAGTATTTT.

The chain has TRBV10-3 and TRBJ2-1, with 8 bases that match TRBD2. Per the germline V gene, CDR1 is ENHRY and CDR2 is SYGVKD. The CDR3 consists of 15 residues. The V gene end was trimmed by 8 bases and the J gene end by 8 bases; junction bases not matched to a gene: 14. As DNA, the CDR3 is TGTGCCATCGATGATCCGGGGGGGCCCCGGGATGAGCAGTTCTTC. It specifies CAIDDPGGPRDEQFF.

This chain links TRBV6-2 or TRBV6-3 with TRBJ1-2, with 10 bases that match TRBD1. CDR1 is MNHEY and CDR2 is SVGEGT in the germline V gene. After removal of 6 bases from V and 5 bases from J, the junction contained 6 bases not matched to a gene. The CDR3 covers 14 residues. CDR3 amino acids: CASRTPGQGYGYTF. The CDR3 coding sequence is TGTGCCAGCAGGACTCCGGGACAGGGGTATGGCTACACCTTC.

The rearrangement joins TRBV20-1 to TRBJ1-1, with D possibly matching TRBD1 (5 bases). Germline V gives CDR1 DFQATT, CDR2 SNEGSKA (reference sequence). The CDR3 has 13 amino acids. With 0 bases removed from V and 3 bases from J, the gap between germline ends came to 8 bases. CDR3 sequence reads: CSARDGADTEAFF. CDR3 bases: TGCAGTGCTAGAGATGGGGCTGACACTGAAGCTTTCTTT.

V gene TRBV20-1 combines with J gene TRBJ1-1; D is unresolved. Germline V gene sequence: CDR1 DFQATT, CDR2 SNEGSKA (reference sequence). V dropped 5 bases and J dropped 0 bases, with 7 bases sitting between them. The CDR3 length is 12 residues. This CDR3 is CSARSLNTEAFF. The CDR3 DNA is TGCAGTGCTCGATCACTGAACACTGAAGCTTTCTTT.

This clonotype was detected many times. This chain links TRBV15 with TRBJ2-3, with D tentatively TRBD2 (6 bases). The V gene lost 0 bases and the J gene lost 1 base, with 11 bases spanning the gap. There are 16 residues in the CDR3. Germline lookup yields CDR1 LNHNV and CDR2 YYDKDF (reference sequence). CDR3 sequence: CATSRDGDSRTDTQYF. The CDR3 nucleotides are TGTGCCACCAGCAGAGATGGGGACTCCCGCACAGATACGCAGTATTTT.

This clonotype was picked up a small number of times. This rearrangement joins TRBV4-1 to TRBJ2-3, with no clear D. Trimming left V 1 base short and J 2 bases short, with 16 bases between. The CDR3 consists of 17 residues. From germline, CDR1 is MGHRA and CDR2 YSYEKL. This CDR3 reads CASSQGPGPTYTDTQYF. The CDR3 DNA sequence: TGCGCCAGCAGCCAAGGGCCCGGCCCAACCTACACAGATACGCAGTATTTT.